This entry lists 21 T cell receptor beta chains sequenced from one sample in a study of blood T cell repertoires in COVID-19. TCRdb's copy holds only in-frame clones and misses some; the assay was immunoSEQ multiplex PCR. The sample holds tens of thousands of clones, 65% to 90% seen once. The sequencing input was peripheral blood. The receptors were sampled from a man in his sixties with acute or convalescent COVID-19.

The chain has TRBV5-1 and TRBJ2-5; D may be TRBD1 (6 bases). There are 14 residues in the CDR3. Trimming removed 1 base from V and 5 bases from J, with 12 bases in between. Per the germline V gene, CDR1 is SGHRS and CDR2 is YFSETQ. The CDR3 DNA reads as TGCGCCAGCAGCTTGACGCAGGGGCCGGAGACCCAGTACTTC. The encoded protein is CASSLTQGPETQYF.

The chain combines TRBV5-1 with TRBJ1-6, with D possibly matching TRBD1 (6 bases). Per germline, CDR1 SGHRS and CDR2 YFSETQ. The length of the CDR3 is 14 residues. V was cut by 2 bases and J by 5 bases, with 8 bases left in between. CDR3 coding DNA: TGCGCCAGCAGCTTAGGGGGGGATAATTCACCCCTCCACTTT. Encoded protein: CASSLGGDNSPLHF.

The gene calls are TRBV19 and TRBJ2-7, with a weak D call TRBD1 (6 bases). The CDR3 is made up of 15 amino acids. Trimming removed 5 bases from V and 4 bases from J, with 18 bases in between. CDR1 is LNHDA and CDR2 is SQIVND in the germline V gene (reference sequence). DNA of the CDR3: TGTGCCAGTAGTCACGCCCAGGGGTATGTATACGAGCAGTACTTC. It specifies CASSHAQGYVYEQYF. The full variable domain, with the rest looked up from reference TRBV19 and TRBJ2-7, is DGGITQSPKYLFRKEGQNVTLSCEQNLNHDAMYWYRQDPGQGLRLIYYSQIVNDFQKGDIAEGYSVSREKKESFPLTVTSAQKNPTAFYLCASSHAQGYVYEQYFGPGTRLTVT.

The chain combines TRBV5-1 with TRBJ2-7, with 9 bases fitting TRBD2. CDR3 length: 16 amino acids. Germline V gives CDR1 SGHRS, CDR2 YFSETQ. V shed 4 bases, J shed 0 bases, and the junction held 8 bases outside the gene matches. CDR3 region: CASSIMGSGSSYEQYF. The CDR3 DNA reads as TGCGCCAGCAGCATCATGGGTAGCGGGAGCTCCTACGAGCAGTACTTC.

V usage is TRBV5-1 and J usage is TRBJ2-7, with TRBD1 matching over 9 bases. V dropped 4 bases and J dropped 6; count of bases not matched to a gene: 8. This CDR3 has 14 residues. The V gene's germline CDR1 is SGHRS and CDR2 YFSETQ. CDR3 sequence: CASSGGQGGFEQYF. The CDR3 coding sequence is TGCGCCAGCAGCGGGGGACAGGGAGGTTTCGAGCAGTACTTC.

The V gene is TRBV27, the J gene TRBJ2-1; 11 bases agree with TRBD2. Germline V CDR1 and CDR2: MNHEY, SMNVEV (reference sequence). The V gene end was trimmed by 3 bases and the J gene end by 0 bases; junction bases not matched to a gene: 7. This CDR3 has 18 residues. The CDR3 sequence is CASSLRLAGGSSYNEQFF. For the CDR3, the DNA is TGTGCCAGCAGTTTGAGGCTAGCGGGGGGCAGCTCCTACAATGAGCAGTTCTTC.

J is TRBJ2-7 and V is TRBV7-8, with a weak D call TRBD1 (6 bases). The length of the CDR3 is 14 residues. The germline V gene has CDR1 SGHVS and CDR2 FQNEAQ. Trimming left V 1 base short and J 5 bases short, with 12 bases between. This CDR3 reads CASSLDDRSHEQYF. Written as DNA, the CDR3 is TGTGCCAGCAGCTTAGACGACAGGTCCCACGAGCAGTACTTC.

The CDR3 is CAWSVRGSEHTAQYF. The CDR3 DNA sequence: TGTGCCTGGAGTGTACGGGGGAGCGAGCATACGGCGCAGTATTTT. The J gene is TRBJ2-3, the V gene TRBV30; a weak D match, TRBD2 (6 bases). The CDR3 runs to 15 residues. Germline CDR1 and CDR2: GTSNPN and SVGIG (reference sequence). V lost 0 bases to trimming and J lost 10 bases, with 20 bases between them.

The chain carries TRBV7-2 and TRBJ2-5; D remains unclear. V lost 1 base to trimming and J lost 13 bases, with 16 bases between them. Germline lookup yields CDR1 SGHTA and CDR2 FQGNSA. The CDR3 covers 13 residues. The CDR3: CASSLGVVASPYF. Here the CDR3 DNA reads TGTGCCAGCAGCTTAGGTGTTGTGGCTTCTCCGTACTTC. Full variable domain (outside the CDR3, taken from reference TRBV7-2 and TRBJ2-5): GAGVSQSPSNKVTEKGKDVELRCDPISGHTALYWYRQSLGQGLEFLIYFQGNSAPDKSGLPSDRFSAERTGGSVSTLTIQRTQQEDSAVYLCASSLGVVASPYFGPGTRLLVL.

The chain carries TRBV18 and TRBJ2-7; 12 nucleotides match TRBD2. Germline lookup yields CDR1 KGHSH and CDR2 LQKENI. The CDR3 consists of 16 residues. V was pared by 4 bases and J by 5 bases, with 9 bases of the junction left unmatched. For the CDR3, the DNA is TGTGCCAGCTCACGGACTAGCGGGATGAGGGCGAACGAGCAGTACTTC. Translated, it gives CASSRTSGMRANEQYF.

The chain joins TRBV9 to TRBJ2-3; D uncertain. The CDR3 spans 14 residues. CDR1 and CDR2 (germline): SGDLS, YYNGEE. The V and J ends lost 0 bases and 1 base respectively, with 6 bases between them. Written as DNA, the CDR3 is TGTGCCAGCAGCGTAGGGGCAGGCACAGATACGCAGTATTTT. This sequence encodes CASSVGAGTDTQYF.

This rearrangement joins TRBV9 to TRBJ1-2, with D possibly matching TRBD1 (5 bases). The CDR3 consists of 14 residues. Germline V lookup: CDR1 SGDLS, CDR2 YYNGEE. Trimming took 1 base from V and 0 from J, leaving 7 bases between them. CDR3 residues: CASSVTGANYGYTF. The CDR3 DNA reads TGTGCCAGCAGCGTAACAGGAGCTAACTATGGCTACACCTTC.

This CDR3 is CASSASRGRVYGYTF. The CDR3 region has the DNA TGTGCCAGCAGTGCGAGCAGGGGGCGCGTCTATGGCTACACCTTC. This sequence joins TRBV25-1 and TRBJ1-2; 8 nucleotides match TRBD1. The ends lost 4 bases at V and 4 bases at J; junction bases unmatched: 8. CDR3 length equals 15 residues. Germline-derived CDR1 and CDR2 are MGHDK and SYGVNS.

This rearrangement joins TRBV6-1 to TRBJ2-3; no clear D. With 3 bases removed from V and 4 bases from J, the gap between germline ends came to 2 bases. Germline loops: CDR1 MNHNS, CDR2 SASEGT. The CDR3 spans 11 residues. In DNA form, the CDR3 reads TGTGCCAGCAGTGACGCAGATACGCAGTATTTT. Encoded protein: CASSDADTQYF.

The CDR3 nucleotides read TGTGCCACCAGTGATGAGGTTACTCGGGCCGGGGAGCTGTTTTTT. Its translation: CATSDEVTRAGELFF. V is TRBV24-1 and J is TRBJ2-2; D uncertain. V gave up 3 bases and J gave up 6 bases, with 13 bases separating them. The V gene's germline CDR1 is KGHDR and CDR2 SFDVKD. The CDR3 covers 15 residues.

V usage is TRBV7-9 and J usage is TRBJ2-2; 7 nucleotides align to TRBD2. V lost 3 bases and J lost 6; bases outside the gene matches: 4. The CDR3 has 14 residues. CDR1 is SEHNR, CDR2 FQNEAQ, per germline (reference sequence). The CDR3 sequence: CASSFVLASGELFF. In nucleotides, the CDR3 is TGTGCCAGCAGCTTTGTACTAGCGTCCGGGGAGCTGTTTTTT.

The chain uses TRBV24-1 and TRBJ2-2; TRBD1 matches at 8 bases. Germline assignment: CDR1 KGHDR and CDR2 SFDVKD. This CDR3 spans 17 amino acids. Losses at the gene ends were 1 base for V and 1 base for J; bases not matched to a gene: 4. The CDR3 DNA is TGTGCCACCAGTGATTTTACAGGGGGGCTGAACACCGGGGAGCTGTTTTTT. Translation gives CATSDFTGGLNTGELFF.

This clone was observed once. The chain joins TRBV4-2 to TRBJ1-6; 8 bases fit TRBD1. Germline CDR1 is LGHNA and CDR2 is YNFKEQ. This CDR3 has 15 residues. The trim removed 1 base at V and 6 bases at J, leaving 2 bases unmatched. Written as DNA, the CDR3 is TGTGCCAGCAGCCAAGGAACAGGGGGTAATTCACCCCTCCACTTT. Amino acid sequence: CASSQGTGGNSPLHF.

V usage is TRBV28 and J usage is TRBJ1-2, with D unresolved. Germline V gene sequence: CDR1 MDHEN, CDR2 SYDVKM. CDR3 length equals 15 residues. The V gene lost 5 bases and the J gene lost 5 bases, with 18 bases spanning the gap. The CDR3 DNA reads TGTGCCAGCAGTCTCCCCGTACCCTCGGGATATGGCTACACCTTC. Protein sequence: CASSLPVPSGYGYTF.

The chain recombines TRBV6-1 with TRBJ2-5; 12 bases agree with TRBD1. Germline V CDR1 and CDR2: MNHNS, SASEGT. This CDR3 is 16 amino acids long. V lost 3 bases, J lost 5 bases, and 7 bases stayed unmatched. The CDR3 DNA sequence: TGTGCCAGCAGTGATGTCCGGGACAGGGGGCGGGAGACCCAGTACTTC. As protein: CASSDVRDRGRETQYF.

The V and J genes are TRBV9 and TRBJ2-3; the D is unclear. In germline, CDR1 is SGDLS, CDR2 YYNGEE. This CDR3 has 13 residues. V dropped 1 base and J dropped 5 bases, with 8 bases sitting between them. In DNA, the CDR3 is TGTGCCAGCAGCGTATTTCAGAAAGATACGCAGTATTTT. It codes for CASSVFQKDTQYF.